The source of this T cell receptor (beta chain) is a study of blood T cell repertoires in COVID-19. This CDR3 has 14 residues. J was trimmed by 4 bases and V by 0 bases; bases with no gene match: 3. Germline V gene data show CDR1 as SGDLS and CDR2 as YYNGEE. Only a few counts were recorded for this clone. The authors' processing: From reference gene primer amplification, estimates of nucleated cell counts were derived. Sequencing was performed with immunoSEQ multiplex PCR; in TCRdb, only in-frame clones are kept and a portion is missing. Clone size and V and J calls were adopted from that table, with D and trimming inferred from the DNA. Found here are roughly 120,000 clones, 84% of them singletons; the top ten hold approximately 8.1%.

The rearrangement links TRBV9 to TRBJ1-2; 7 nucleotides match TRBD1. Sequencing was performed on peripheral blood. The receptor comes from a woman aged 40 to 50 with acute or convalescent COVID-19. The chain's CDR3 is CASSVVSGGYGYTF. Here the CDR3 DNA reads TGTGCCAGCAGCGTAGTATCAGGGGGCTATGGCTACACCTTC.